A selection of T cell receptor beta chains follows, all from one sample in a study of blood T cell repertoires in COVID-19. Method: immunoSEQ multiplex PCR; TCRdb's copy keeps in-frame clones and lacks some. This table has fewer than 300,000 clones, around 81% appearing once. Sequenced material: peripheral blood. These receptors were collected from a woman aged 55-75 years with active or convalescent COVID-19. CDR3s include the opening cysteine and the closing phenylalanine or tryptophan. A D gene is named only where the DNA matches it firmly. Expanded clones are given a class, and other clones once, few, many or no size at all.

j_call | v_call | d_call | cdr3_length | clone_size | cdr3_aa | cdr3_nt
TRBJ2-2 | TRBV2 | TRBD2 | 15 | . | CASRILAGGGGELFF | TGTGCCAGCAGGATCCTAGCGGGGGGTGGCGGGGAGCTGTTTTTT
TRBJ2-5 | TRBV5-1 | . | 17 | . | CASKFRPGHKDQETQYF | TGCGCCTCCAAGTTCCGGCCGGGACACAAAGACCAAGAGACCCAGTACTTC
TRBJ2-4 | TRBV12-2 | . | 18 | . | CASRPGTANDVTKNIQYF | TGTGCAAGTCGCCCCGGGACAGCGAACGATGTAACCAAAAACATTCAGTACTTC
TRBJ1-2 | TRBV19 | . | 13 | . | CASSPGANYGYTF | TGTGCCAGCTCACCGGGAGCTAACTATGGCTACACCTTC
TRBJ1-4 | TRBV2 | . | 14 | . | CASSDGILGQRLFF | TGTGCCAGCAGTGATGGAATCCTAGGACAGAGGTTGTTTTTT
TRBJ1-2 | TRBV27 | . | 15 | . | CASSFGLKGNYGYTF | TGTGCCAGCAGTTTTGGGCTGAAAGGAAACTATGGCTACACCTTC
TRBJ2-2 | TRBV6-5 | . | 16 | . | CASSYSWTSNTGELFF | TGTGCCAGCAGTTACTCATGGACTTCGAACACCGGGGAGCTGTTTTTT
TRBJ2-3 | TRBV5-4 | TRBD2 | 18 | . | CASSFGTPVAGGSDTQYF | TGTGCCAGTTCTTTCGGGACCCCCGTGGCGGGGGGCTCAGATACGCAGTATTTT
TRBJ1-5 | TRBV6-1 | TRBD1 | 15 | . | CASSEGRGHGQPQHF | TGTGCCAGCAGTGAAGGCAGGGGGCACGGGCAGCCCCAGCATTTT
TRBJ2-5 | TRBV7-7 | . | 16 | . | CASSSQQGGGVGTQYF | TGTGCCAGCAGCTCCCAGCAGGGAGGGGGTGTTGGGACCCAGTACTTC
TRBJ1-2 | TRBV7-2 | TRBD1 | 13 | . | CASSLGTGSGYTF | TGTGCCAGCAGCTTAGGGACAGGGTCCGGCTACACCTTC
TRBJ2-3 | TRBV13 | TRBD2 | 17 | . | CASSLGWRGGSTDTQYF | TGTGCCAGCAGCTTAGGCTGGCGGGGGGGGAGCACAGATACGCAGTATTTT
TRBJ2-7 | TRBV12-5 | TRBD2 | 17 | . | CASGLVSSSGSIYEQYF | TGTGCTAGTGGTTTGGTTTCTTCTAGCGGGAGCATCTACGAGCAGTACTTC
TRBJ2-5 | TRBV7-8 | . | 17 | . | CASSFDPTGSHQETQYF | TGTGCCAGCAGCTTTGACCCAACGGGGAGCCACCAAGAGACCCAGTACTTC
TRBJ2-7 | TRBV5-8 | . | 15 | . | CASSLAVRGVGEQYF | TGTGCCAGCAGCTTGGCTGTCAGGGGAGTGGGCGAGCAGTACTTC
TRBJ1-3 | TRBV19 | TRBD1 | 14 | . | CASSITGGRNTIYF | TGTGCCAGTAGTATAACAGGGGGCCGGAACACCATATATTTT
TRBJ1-6 | TRBV6-6 | TRBD1 | 15 | few | CASSGTGFRDSPLHF | TGTGCCAGCAGTGGGACAGGGTTTAGGGATTCACCCCTCCACTTT
TRBJ2-3 | TRBV6-1 | . | 15 | . | CASSEASGNKDTQYF | TGTGCCAGCAGTGAAGCGTCAGGGAATAAAGATACGCAGTATTTT
TRBJ2-5 | TRBV7-3 | TRBD2 | 17 | many | CASSLGLAGGQGETQYF | TGTGCCAGCAGCCTAGGACTAGCGGGGGGCCAGGGAGAGACCCAGTACTTC
TRBJ2-5 | TRBV5-1 | . | 15 | . | CASSLGDGSQETQYF | TGCGCCAGCAGCTTGGGAGACGGGAGTCAAGAGACCCAGTACTTC
TRBJ2-2 | TRBV5-4 | . | 16 | . | CASSLTLSTRTGELFF | TGTGCCAGCAGCTTAACCCTCTCAACTAGAACCGGGGAGCTGTTTTTT
TRBJ1-6 | TRBV3-1/TRBV3-2 | . | 16 | . | CASSQARAGMNSPLHF | TGTGCCAGCAGCCAAGCTCGGGCGGGCATGAATTCACCCCTCCACTTT
TRBJ1-5 | TRBV2 | TRBD1 | 14 | . | CASSRDRGNQPQHF | TGTGCCAGCAGTCGGGACAGGGGCAATCAGCCCCAGCATTTT
TRBJ2-3 | TRBV2 | TRBD2 | 16 | . | CASRETSGGAVDTQYF | TGTGCCAGCAGAGAGACTAGCGGGGGGGCCGTAGATACGCAGTATTTT
TRBJ2-7 | TRBV6-5 | . | 13 | . | CASSPGVYYEQYF | TGTGCCAGCAGCCCCGGGGTCTACTACGAGCAGTACTTC
TRBJ2-1 | TRBV6-5 | . | 15 | once | CASSDQVSSYNEQFF | TGTGCCAGCAGCGATCAAGTGAGCTCCTACAATGAGCAGTTCTTC
TRBJ1-4 | TRBV5-6 | . | 14 | . | CASSLRGGNEKLFF | TGTGCCAGCAGCTTAAGAGGAGGGAATGAAAAACTGTTTTTT